This is a list of T cell receptor beta chains from one sample in a study of cytomegalovirus exposure and HLA in healthy donors. Profiling relied on immunoSEQ multiplex PCR, and the TCRdb table lists in-frame clones only, not all of them. The sample includes approximately 89,000 clones, around 84% of them seen just once. The sample taken for sequencing was PBMCs. These receptors all stem from a human donor in good health. The CDR3 runs from the conserved cysteine through the conserved F or W.

CDR3aa: CASRPGQDKLFF; j_gene: TRBJ1-4; v_gene: TRBV6-6
CDR3aa: CASSPLESTDTQYF; j_gene: TRBJ2-3; v_gene: TRBV7-3
CDR3aa: CATSRDMAGNTEAFF; j_gene: TRBJ1-1; v_gene: TRBV15
CDR3aa: CASRPSGTVAEQYF; j_gene: TRBJ2-7; v_gene: TRBV19
CDR3aa: CASWSRSTPTNYGYTF; j_gene: TRBJ1-2; v_gene: TRBV28
CDR3aa: CASSLVRTRSYEQYF; j_gene: TRBJ2-7; v_gene: TRBV11-2
CDR3aa: CSVNGKNIQYF; j_gene: TRBJ2-4; v_gene: TRBV29-1
CDR3aa: CAWSLPGQGEAFF; j_gene: TRBJ1-1; v_gene: TRBV30
CDR3aa: CASSPRDSHTGELFF; j_gene: TRBJ2-2; v_gene: TRBV7-9
CDR3aa: CASSQNLGTSGRGETQYF; j_gene: TRBJ2-5; v_gene: TRBV4-2
CDR3aa: CASSYSRPPNNEQFF; j_gene: TRBJ2-1; v_gene: TRBV6-5
CDR3aa: CATSNNNEQFF; j_gene: TRBJ2-1; v_gene: TRBV15
CDR3aa: CASSARDSLYNEQFF; j_gene: TRBJ2-1; v_gene: TRBV9
CDR3aa: CAIKPGQGAQGYTF; j_gene: TRBJ1-2; v_gene: TRBV28
CDR3aa: CASSPRTGRGLNTEAFF; j_gene: TRBJ1-1; v_gene: TRBV27
CDR3aa: CASSSYEIPGGVYNEQFF; j_gene: TRBJ2-1; v_gene: TRBV7-3
CDR3aa: CASSLRGELFF; j_gene: TRBJ2-2; v_gene: TRBV11-3
CDR3aa: CASSLAADTQYF; j_gene: TRBJ2-3; v_gene: TRBV6-1
CDR3aa: CARKDGGNEQFF; j_gene: TRBJ2-1; v_gene: TRBV5-3
CDR3aa: CASSLDGRANTGELFF; j_gene: TRBJ2-2; v_gene: TRBV5-1
CDR3aa: CASSSDRGAETQYF; j_gene: TRBJ2-5; v_gene: TRBV18
CDR3aa: CASSLGQASTDTQYF; j_gene: TRBJ2-3; v_gene: TRBV27
CDR3aa: CASSQTPRDRGDGYTF; j_gene: TRBJ1-2; v_gene: TRBV4-1
CDR3aa: CASFRDSMNTEAFF; j_gene: TRBJ1-1; v_gene: TRBV18
CDR3aa: CAWGVGTGYKETQYF; j_gene: TRBJ2-5; v_gene: TRBV30